This T cell receptor (beta chain) was sequenced in a study of T-cell memory formation after mild COVID-19. About the study: The TCR clusters were mostly specific to one donor. Study findings and constraints: A second wave expanding day 15 to 37 was CD4+-biased; contracting clones were balanced.

In the case of this clonotype: Its antigen is still unknown. A clone one base away is much larger, so this may be a read error.

The germline V and J ends were trimmed by 4 bases and 5 bases, with 8 bases remaining between them. From germline, CDR1 is SGHVS and CDR2 FQNEAQ. CDR3 size: 12 residues. 5'RACE, which relied on constant-segment primers, yielded TCR alpha and TCR beta cDNA libraries carrying sample barcodes and UMIs. TCRdb independently ran MiXCR on the 5' RACE reads; one entry per CDR3 protein. The data show a few hundred thousand distinct CDR3 sequences, over 15% seen once. The specimen was PBMCs or a T cell subset sorted from them (not recorded which). The chain is built from TRBV7-8 and TRBJ1-2; D not certain. The receptor was derived from a man in his late teens or twenties who had mild COVID-19 (a few samples of this study predate the infection). Cell type and time point are not known. CDR3 nucleotides: TGTGCCAGCAGCTACTTGGGGTATGGCTACACCTTC. It encodes CASSYLGYGYTF.